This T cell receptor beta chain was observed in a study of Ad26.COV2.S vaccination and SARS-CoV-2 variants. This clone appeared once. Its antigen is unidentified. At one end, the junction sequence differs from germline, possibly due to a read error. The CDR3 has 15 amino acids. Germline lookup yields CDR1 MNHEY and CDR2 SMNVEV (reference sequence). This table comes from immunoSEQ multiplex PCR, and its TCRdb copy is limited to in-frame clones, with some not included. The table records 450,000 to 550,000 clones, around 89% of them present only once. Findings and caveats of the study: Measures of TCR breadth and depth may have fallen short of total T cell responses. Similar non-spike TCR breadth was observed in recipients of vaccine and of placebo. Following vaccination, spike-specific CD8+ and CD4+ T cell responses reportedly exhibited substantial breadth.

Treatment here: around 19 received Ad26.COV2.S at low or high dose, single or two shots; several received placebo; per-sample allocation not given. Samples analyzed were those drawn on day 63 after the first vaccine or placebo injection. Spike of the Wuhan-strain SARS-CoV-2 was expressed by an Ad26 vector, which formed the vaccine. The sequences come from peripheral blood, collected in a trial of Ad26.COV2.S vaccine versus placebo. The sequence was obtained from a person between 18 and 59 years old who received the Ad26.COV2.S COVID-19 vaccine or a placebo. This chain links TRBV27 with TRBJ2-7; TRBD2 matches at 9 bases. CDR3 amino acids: CASSPGLASTYAQYF. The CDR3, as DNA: TGTGCCAGCAGTCCTGGACTAGCGAGCACTTACGCGCAGTACTTC.